The subject of this entry is one T cell receptor beta chain. What it binds is not known. This sample is drawn from a study of long-term antiretroviral therapy in people with HIV. Study observations and caveats: ART adherence was not documented, and neither viral resistance nor therapy changes had any data.

Among participants with HIV, every one received treatment in the United States. Ahead of DNA extraction, samples held 1-10 million cryopreserved PBMC each. Researchers ran immunoSEQ v3.0 at survey level. Here immunoSEQ multiplex PCR was the method, and the copy in TCRdb shows in-frame clones only, minus some. In the table there are 29,000 or so clones, 90% to 95% of which are singletons. The sample consisted of unsorted PBMCs, taken just over 7.3 years after starting antiretroviral therapy. The TCR originated in a man in his forties or fifties with HIV.

The CDR3 DNA sequence: TGCAGCGTTGAAGAAGCAGGGAACAATTACAATGAGCAGTTCTTC. It codes for CSVEEAGNNYNEQFF. V is TRBV29-1 and J is TRBJ2-1; a weak D match, TRBD1 (5 bases). With 0 bases removed from V and 4 bases from J, the gap between germline ends came to 13 bases. This CDR3 comprises 15 residues. Germline V gene lookup returns CDR1 SQVTM and CDR2 ANQGSEA.